This passage covers 2 T cell receptor beta chains from one sample sequenced in a study of blood T cell repertoires in COVID-19. Libraries were prepared by immunoSEQ multiplex PCR; TCRdb keeps only in-frame clonotypes and omits some of them. The sample has 200,000 to 300,000 clones; approximately 81% are singletons. The sequenced material came from peripheral blood. The receptors originated from a man aged 60-69 years with acute or convalescent COVID-19.

This clone was observed once. Other nucleotide sequences from this sample produce the same CDR3. The chain carries TRBV19 and TRBJ2-7; possible D gene TRBD1, 5 bases. The CDR3 covers 12 residues. V dropped 5 bases and J dropped 3 bases, with 8 bases sitting between them. The germline V gene encodes CDR1 LNHDA and CDR2 SQIVND (reference sequence). The CDR3 DNA reads TGTGCCAGTAGTTCCCAGGGCTACGAGCAGTACTTC. Its protein product is CASSSQGYEQYF.

This clone was seen more than once but under ten times. The chain links TRBV14 to TRBJ2-1; TRBD2 agrees at 11 bases. Germline V lookup: CDR1 SGHDN, CDR2 FVKESK. The CDR3 extends over 16 amino acids. V dropped 4 bases and J dropped 6; count of bases not matched to a gene: 8. The CDR3 reads CASSRTGLAATNEQFF. CDR3 DNA: TGTGCCAGCAGCCGTACGGGACTAGCGGCTACCAATGAGCAGTTCTTC.